These 4 T cell receptor beta chains originate from one sample sequenced in a study of blood T cells in healthy people across ages. A J-beta primer mix and a sample-barcoded 5' primer were used in a second PCR of about 7 to 11 cycles. Using its own MiXCR run on the 5' RACE reads, TCRdb lists one record per CDR3 protein. This sample has 750,000 to 950,000 distinct CDR3 sequences; approximately 53% occur once, and the top ten carry around 40%. Sequencing input: blood. The receptors derive from a man at least 80 years old in good health.

The rearrangement joins TRBV15 to TRBJ1-2; D ambiguous. Germline V gene sequence: CDR1 LNHNV, CDR2 YYDKDF (reference sequence). This CDR3 region has 14 residues. V lost 1 base to trimming and J lost 8 bases, with 14 bases between them. CDR3 sequence reads: CATSRAPNSRGYTF. The CDR3 DNA sequence: TGTGCCACCAGCAGAGCTCCGAACAGCCGCGGCTACACCTTC.

The chain recombines TRBV5-5 with TRBJ2-1, with 9 bases that match TRBD2. The CDR3 has 17 amino acids. The junction had 12 bases not matched to a gene; V was cut back by 5 bases and J by 3 bases. Germline V CDR1 and CDR2: SGHKS, YYEKEE (reference sequence). In DNA, the CDR3 is TGTGCCAGCAGAGTGCTCGCGGCGACTAGCGGCTACAATGAGCAGTTCTTC. It yields the protein CASRVLAATSGYNEQFF.

The chain uses TRBV28 and TRBJ2-7; a possible D gene is TRBD2 (5 bases). Germline assignment: CDR1 MDHEN and CDR2 SYDVKM. Trimming removed 1 base at V and 4 bases at J, with 20 bases between. This CDR3 has 17 amino acids. CDR3 sequence reads: CASSLLSGAIGSYEQYF. The CDR3, as DNA: TGTGCCAGCAGTTTATTATCAGGAGCAATAGGGAGTTACGAGCAGTACTTC.

The chain couples TRBV28 to TRBJ2-4, with 8 bases aligning to TRBD1. The closer fit of TRBJ2-7 to the DNA end suggests the J call may be wrong. Looked up from germline, CDR1 is MDHEN and CDR2 is SYDVKM. This CDR3 contains 16 residues. The CDR3 is CASSLFYRTGTYEQYF. CDR3 coding DNA: TGTGCCAGCAGTTTATTTTACAGGACAGGGACCTACGAGCAGTACTTC.